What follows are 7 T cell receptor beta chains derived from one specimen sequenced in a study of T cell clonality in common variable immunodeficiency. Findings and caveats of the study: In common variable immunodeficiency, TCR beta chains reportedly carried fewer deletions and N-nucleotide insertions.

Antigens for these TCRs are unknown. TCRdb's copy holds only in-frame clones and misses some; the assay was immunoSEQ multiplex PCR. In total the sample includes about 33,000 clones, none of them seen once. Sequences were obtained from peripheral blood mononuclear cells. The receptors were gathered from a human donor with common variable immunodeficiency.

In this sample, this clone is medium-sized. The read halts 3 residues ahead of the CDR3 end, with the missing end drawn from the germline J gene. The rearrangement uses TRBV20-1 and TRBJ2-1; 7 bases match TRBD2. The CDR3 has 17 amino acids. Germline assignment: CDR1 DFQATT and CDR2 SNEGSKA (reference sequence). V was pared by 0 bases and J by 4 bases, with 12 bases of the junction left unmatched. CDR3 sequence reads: CSARDYEGGRGYNEQFF. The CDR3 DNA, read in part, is TGCAGTGCTAGAGATTATGAGGGTGGGAGGGGATACAATGAG.

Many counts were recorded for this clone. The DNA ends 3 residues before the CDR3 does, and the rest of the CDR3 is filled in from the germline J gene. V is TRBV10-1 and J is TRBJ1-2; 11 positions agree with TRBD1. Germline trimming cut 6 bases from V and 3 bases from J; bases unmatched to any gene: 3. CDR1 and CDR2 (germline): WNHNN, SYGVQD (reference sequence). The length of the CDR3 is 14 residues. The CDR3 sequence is CASSPGQGDYGYTF. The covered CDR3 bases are TGCGCCAGCAGCCCGGGACAGGGGGACTATGGC.

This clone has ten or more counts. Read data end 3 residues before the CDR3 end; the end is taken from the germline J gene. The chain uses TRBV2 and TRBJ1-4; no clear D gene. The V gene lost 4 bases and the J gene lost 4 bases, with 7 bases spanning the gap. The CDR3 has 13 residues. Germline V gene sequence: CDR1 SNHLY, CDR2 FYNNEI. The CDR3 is CASSGELNEKLFF. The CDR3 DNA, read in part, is TGTGCCAGCAGTGGCGAACTTAATGAAAAA.

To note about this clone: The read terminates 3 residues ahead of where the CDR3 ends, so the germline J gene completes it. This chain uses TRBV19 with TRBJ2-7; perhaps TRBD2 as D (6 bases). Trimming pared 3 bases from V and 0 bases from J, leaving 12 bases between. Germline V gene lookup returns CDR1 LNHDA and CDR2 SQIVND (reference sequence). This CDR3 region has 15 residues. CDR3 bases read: TGTGCCAGTAGTATCAGCGGGTCCTACTCCTACGAG. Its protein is CASSISGSYSYE. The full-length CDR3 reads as CASSISGSYSYEQYF.

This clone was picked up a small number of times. The CDR3 bases that were read are TGTGCCAGCTCACCAGGGACAGGGACTAAGTCACCC. It encodes CASSPGTGTKSP. The complete CDR3 reads CASSPGTGTKSPLHF. This chain connects TRBV18 to TRBJ1-6; 9 bases are shared with TRBD1. The read ends 3 residues early relative to the CDR3; the germline J gene fills the gap. CDR3 length equals 15 residues. The V and J ends lost 2 bases and 10 bases, in that order; junction bases with no gene match: 6. CDR1 and CDR2 from the germline V gene are KGHSH and LQKENI.

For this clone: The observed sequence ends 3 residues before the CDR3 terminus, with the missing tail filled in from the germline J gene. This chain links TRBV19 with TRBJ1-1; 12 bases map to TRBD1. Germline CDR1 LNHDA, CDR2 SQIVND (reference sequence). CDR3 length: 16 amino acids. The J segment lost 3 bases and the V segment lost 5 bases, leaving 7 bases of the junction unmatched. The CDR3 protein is CASSLGTGGLHTEAFF. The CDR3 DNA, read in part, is TGTGCCAGTAGTCTAGGGACAGGGGGCTTGCACACTGAA.

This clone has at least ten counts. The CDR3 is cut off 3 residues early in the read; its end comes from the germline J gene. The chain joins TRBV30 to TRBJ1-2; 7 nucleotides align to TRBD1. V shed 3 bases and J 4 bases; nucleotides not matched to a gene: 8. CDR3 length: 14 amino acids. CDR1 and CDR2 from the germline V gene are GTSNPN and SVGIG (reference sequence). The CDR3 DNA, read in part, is TGTGCCTGGAGGAGACAGGGAATCTCCTATGGC. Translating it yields CAWRRQGISYG. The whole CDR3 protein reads CAWRRQGISYGYTF.